The rows below give T cell receptor beta chains drawn from one sample of a study of STAT5B mutations in CD4+ large granular lymphocyte leukemia. TCRdb's table, derived via immunoSEQ multiplex PCR, lists solely in-frame clones and lacks some. The sample includes roughly 30,000 clones, roughly nine tenths seen only once; the top ten take 0.41%. Sequencing was done on a sample of CD4+ T cells from blood buffy coats. Receptors originate from a human donor in good health. The conserved cysteine and the conserved F or W are not part of the CDR3 here.

TRBJ2-6	TRBV11-2	ASSPLTLRDSSPNVLT
TRBJ1-4	TRBV27	ASSFRGGNEKLF
TRBJ2-6	TRBV19	ASSNGISGANVLT
TRBJ2-1	TRBV29-1	SVEGREYSYNEQF
TRBJ1-1	TRBV10-1	ASSDSATQNTEAF
TRBJ2-1	TRBV5-6	ASSPMAASNEQF
TRBJ2-5	TRBV10-2	ASSESTLGETQY
TRBJ2-3	TRBV7-6	ASSSRAGGDGTDTQY
TRBJ2-7	TRBV5-5	ASSFFLEPGEQY
TRBJ2-5	TRBV7-7	ASSLAGGNGAIQY
TRBJ1-1	TRBV9	ASSFRGGGNTEAF
TRBJ2-7	TRBV19	ASSETGTSEQY
TRBJ1-1	TRBV10-3	AISVGDIPEAF
TRBJ1-5	TRBV4-1	ASSQETGRFSNQPQH
TRBJ2-1	TRBV30	AWSKGTSGSRGRYNEQF
TRBJ2-5	TRBV7-9	ASSLLYSPFSGETQY
TRBJ2-5	TRBV5-6	ASGPLRETQY
TRBJ1-4	TRBV6-5	ASSYLGRGDSPPLF
TRBJ1-3	TRBV27	ASSLDRESSGNTIY
TRBJ2-5	TRBV11-2	ASGPGVQETQY
TRBJ2-1	TRBV29-1	SVGRGSSYNEQF
TRBJ2-6	TRBV30	AWSSRFGGSGANVLT
TRBJ1-1	TRBV2	ASSGQGNTEAF
TRBJ2-7	TRBV28	ASSRHRLLPYEQY
TRBJ2-1	TRBV10-3	AISESGGEYNEQF
TRBJ1-2	TRBV18	ASSPSGGYGYT
TRBJ2-3	TRBV5-1	ASRPDSLWTDTQY
TRBJ2-7	TRBV28	ASSSGTQGGYEQY
TRBJ2-4	TRBV12-5	ASGLVLAGGTEAKNIQY
TRBJ2-7	TRBV28	ASSSPGQAYEQY
TRBJ1-4	TRBV6-6	ASSYGQAATNEKLF
TRBJ2-6	TRBV10-3	AISEVSGANVLT